The 32 T cell receptor beta chains below come from one sample, sequenced in a study of blood T cell repertoires in COVID-19 (dated by TCRdb to 2020 to 2022). Library prep was done by the immunoSEQ multiplex PCR assay. As stored in TCRdb, this immuneACCESS dataset retains in-frame rearrangements with V and J assigned. A fraction of the clones does not appear; measured against another copy, unresolved V genes explain less than half of the discrepancy, and the remainder lacks a known reason. The sample data list about 200,000 clones, and about 90% of these were observed just once. The ten largest clones capture approximately 8.2% of the sample. The sequencing sample was made of PBMCs or T cells enriched from blood (not recorded which). These receptors all stem from a woman between 18 and 29 years old who had recovered from COVID-19.

This chain joins TRBV28 and TRBJ2-2; 9 bases are shared with TRBD1. CDR1 is MDHEN and CDR2 is SYDVKM in the germline V gene. With V trimmed by 6 bases and J by 1 base, 6 bases remained unmatched. This CDR3 is 16 amino acids long. Here the CDR3 DNA reads TGTGCCAGCAGGCACCGGGGACAGGGGAACACCGGGGAGCTGTTTTTT. Amino acid sequence: CASRHRGQGNTGELFF. Looking up the rest from reference TRBV28 and TRBJ2-2 gives the full variable domain: DVKVTQSSRYLVKRTGEKVFLECVQDMDHENMFWYRQDPGLGLRLIYFSYDVKMKEKGDIPEGYSVSREKKERFSLILESASTNQTSMYLCASRHRGQGNTGELFFGEGSRLTVL.

The rearrangement uses TRBV11-2 and TRBJ2-1; 7 bases agree with TRBD2. CDR3 length: 14 amino acids. CDR1 is SGHAT, CDR2 FQNNGV, per germline. After removal of 3 bases from V and 14 bases from J, the junction contained 13 bases not matched to a gene. Here the CDR3 reads CASSLGRFGGMEFF. For the CDR3, the DNA is TGTGCCAGCAGCTTGGGTAGGTTCGGGGGGATGGAGTTCTTC.

The chain is built from TRBV28 and TRBJ1-5; D not certain. Trimming cost V 5 bases and J 6 bases, with 8 bases left between them. This CDR3 region has 12 residues. CDR1 and CDR2 (germline): MDHEN, SYDVKM. The CDR3 DNA reads TGTGCCAGCAGTGCGGTCCTTCAGCCCCAGCATTTT. It yields the protein CASSAVLQPQHF.

This clone has more than one count but fewer than ten. The V call is TRBV5-1, the J call TRBJ2-7, with TRBD2 identical over 11 bases. Trimming at V came to 3 bases and at J to 4 bases, leaving 6 bases not matched to a gene. The CDR3 totals 15 residues. Germline lookup yields CDR1 SGHRS and CDR2 YFSETQ. CDR3 in amino acids: CASSWGTSGAYEQYF. The CDR3 DNA follows: TGCGCCAGCAGCTGGGGGACTAGCGGAGCTTACGAGCAGTACTTC.

This sequence joins TRBV6-5 and TRBJ2-7; tentatively, D is TRBD2 (6 bases). The germline gives CDR1 MNHEY, CDR2 SVGAGI. V lost 6 bases and J lost 3, with 15 bases in between. This CDR3 comprises 14 residues. In DNA, the CDR3 is TGTGCCAGCAGGCGACCGGGACTTCACTACGAGCAGTACTTC. Translating it yields CASRRPGLHYEQYF.

The chain carries TRBV7-9 and TRBJ2-7, with D maybe TRBD1 (6 bases). Trimming removed 4 bases at V and 2 bases at J, with 15 bases between. Germline CDR1 is SEHNR and CDR2 is FQNEAQ (reference sequence). This CDR3 region has 15 residues. The CDR3 DNA is TGTGCCAGCAGCTCCCAACCAGGGGCGGCCTACGAGCAGTACTTC. This sequence encodes CASSSQPGAAYEQYF.

With regard to this clone: At the DNA level, this CDR3 is encoded by other sequences in the same sample as well. V is TRBV28 and J is TRBJ1-1, with D uncertain. CDR3 length: 13 amino acids. The germline CDR1 and CDR2 sequences are MDHEN and SYDVKM. Trimming pared 2 bases from V and 1 base from J, leaving 5 bases between. The CDR3 bases are TGTGCCAGCAGTTTAGGGAGGAACACTGAAGCTTTCTTT. As protein: CASSLGRNTEAFF. Based on the CDR3 plus reference TRBV28 and TRBJ1-1, the full variable domain is DVKVTQSSRYLVKRTGEKVFLECVQDMDHENMFWYRQDPGLGLRLIYFSYDVKMKEKGDIPEGYSVSREKKERFSLILESASTNQTSMYLCASSLGRNTEAFFGQGTRLTVV.

The genes are TRBV6-5 and TRBJ2-2; D is possibly TRBD1 (6 bases). Trimming shortened V by 6 bases and J by 7 bases, and 15 bases separated the two germline ends. This CDR3 has 14 residues. Germline CDR1 and CDR2: MNHEY and SVGAGI. In DNA, the CDR3 is TGTGCCAGCAGAAGGGGGTGGGGGAACGGGGAGCTGTTTTTT. Its translation: CASRRGWGNGELFF.

This rearrangement joins TRBV7-3 to TRBJ2-1; 8 nucleotides align to TRBD2. CDR3 length: 15 amino acids. After removal of 2 bases from V and 7 bases from J, the junction contained 7 bases not matched to a gene. Germline V gene sequence: CDR1 SGHTA, CDR2 FQGTGA. Written as DNA, the CDR3 is TGTGCCAGCAGCTTAGGTAGCGGGGCGGTAAATGAGCAGTTCTTC. Translation gives CASSLGSGAVNEQFF.

The chain carries TRBV11-2 and TRBJ2-7; 12 nucleotides match TRBD1. CDR1 is SGHAT, CDR2 FQNNGV, per germline. This CDR3 is built from 14 residues. The V segment lost 8 bases and the J segment 6 bases; nucleotides outside the gene matches: 8. Written as DNA, the CDR3 is TGTGCCAGCCGGGGGACAGGGGGCGGAAGCGAGCAGTACTTC. This translates into CASRGTGGGSEQYF.

In its sample, this clone was seen many times. The chain employs TRBV4-2 and TRBJ2-2, with D perhaps matching TRBD2 (6 bases). CDR1 and CDR2 from the germline V gene are LGHNA and YNFKEQ. Trimming pared 0 bases from V and 5 bases from J, leaving 10 bases between. This CDR3 is built from 15 residues. The CDR3 loop reads CASSQDVGGTGELFF. The DNA for the CDR3 is TGTGCCAGCAGCCAAGATGTGGGAGGTACCGGGGAGCTGTTTTTT.

The rearrangement joins TRBV2 to TRBJ2-3; D uncertain. Trimming took off 4 bases at V and 0 bases at J, with 8 bases between the two ends. The germline V gene encodes CDR1 SNHLY and CDR2 FYNNEI. The CDR3 length is 14 residues. The CDR3 bases are TGTGCCAGCAGTGTCGACGGGAGCACAGATACGCAGTATTTT. Protein sequence: CASSVDGSTDTQYF.

The J gene is TRBJ2-1, the V gene TRBV9, with 11 bases matching TRBD2. This CDR3 region has 17 residues. Germline values: CDR1 SGDLS, CDR2 YYNGEE. V gave up 3 bases and J gave up 6 bases; unmatched junction bases: 11. The CDR3 region is CASSARGIAGGPNEQFF. The CDR3 DNA is TGTGCCAGCAGCGCAAGGGGAATAGCGGGGGGGCCCAATGAGCAGTTCTTC.

The chain carries TRBV20-1 and TRBJ2-4, with a weak D call TRBD1 (5 bases). Deletions cut 3 bases from V and 3 bases from J, with 18 bases between. CDR3 length: 16 amino acids. The germline CDR1 and CDR2 sequences are DFQATT and SNEGSKA (reference sequence). The CDR3 DNA sequence: TGCAGTGCTAGTAGGGGCGATCTGATTGGCAAAAACATTCAGTACTTC. This translates into CSASRGDLIGKNIQYF.

V gene TRBV27 combines with J gene TRBJ1-4; 9 bases match TRBD1. V gave up 1 base and J gave up 6 bases; unmatched junction bases: 3. Per the germline V gene, CDR1 is MNHEY and CDR2 is SMNVEV (reference sequence). The length of the CDR3 is 15 residues. The CDR3: CASSLLGTGYEKLFF. In DNA form, the CDR3 reads TGTGCCAGCAGTTTATTAGGGACAGGGTATGAAAAACTGTTTTTT.

V and J are TRBV6-5 and TRBJ2-1; 11 bases fit TRBD2. V shed 7 bases, J shed 4 bases, and the junction held 6 bases outside the gene matches. Looked up from germline, CDR1 is MNHEY and CDR2 is SVGAGI. The CDR3 contains 15 residues. The DNA of the CDR3 is TGTGCCAGCACCCTAGCGGGGGGCATTTACAATGAGCAGTTCTTC. Its protein is CASTLAGGIYNEQFF.

This chain joins TRBV9 and TRBJ2-3; TRBD1 might be the D (6 bases). From germline, CDR1 is SGDLS and CDR2 YYNGEE. The CDR3 covers 15 residues. V lost 3 bases and J 2 bases, leaving 13 bases between the germline ends. The DNA of the CDR3 is TGTGCCAGCAGCGCCTCGACAGGCTCCACAGATACGCAGTATTTT. Its protein is CASSASTGSTDTQYF.

The chain uses TRBV30 and TRBJ2-7; 8 bases align to TRBD1. Trimming removed 4 bases from V and 3 bases from J; junction bases left unmatched: 11. The CDR3 covers 15 residues. Per germline, CDR1 GTSNPN and CDR2 SVGIG (reference sequence). The DNA for the CDR3 is TGTGCCTGGACCAACCTCGGACAGGGAAACTACGAGCAGTACTTC. Translation gives CAWTNLGQGNYEQYF.

The rearrangement links TRBV11-2 to TRBJ2-2; TRBD2 matches 12 bases. From germline, CDR1 is SGHAT and CDR2 FQNNGV. The CDR3 spans 16 residues. Trimming cost V 5 bases and J 7 bases; bases outside gene matches: 8. CDR3 sequence reads: CASSPSGGAVFGELFF. The CDR3 DNA follows: TGTGCCAGCAGCCCTAGCGGGGGGGCCGTTTTCGGGGAGCTGTTTTTT.

This clone was found a few times. The rearrangement joins TRBV12-3 or TRBV12-4 to TRBJ2-7, with D perhaps matching TRBD1 (5 bases). The CDR3 is 13 residues long. Trimming removed 6 bases at V and 7 bases at J, with 16 bases between. The CDR3: CASSPRTNLEQYF. The CDR3 region has the DNA TGTGCCAGCAGCCCCCGGACAAACCTAGAGCAGTACTTC.

The J gene is TRBJ1-5, the V gene TRBV6-5, with D possibly being TRBD1 (5 bases). V was cut by 6 bases and J by 3 bases, with 15 bases left in between. CDR1 MNHEY and CDR2 SVGAGI come from the germline V gene. The CDR3 has 15 amino acids. CDR3 protein: CASSGWGVDNQPQHF. The DNA for the CDR3 is TGTGCCAGCAGCGGATGGGGGGTTGACAATCAGCCCCAGCATTTT.

This chain uses TRBV28 with TRBJ1-2, with TRBD1 identical over 7 bases. Germline CDR1 and CDR2: MDHEN and SYDVKM. V was pared by 3 bases and J by 0 bases, with 7 bases of the junction left unmatched. The CDR3 runs 16 residues. CDR3 sequence: CASSFGTASANYGYTF. The DNA for the CDR3 is TGTGCCAGCAGTTTCGGGACAGCCTCAGCTAACTATGGCTACACCTTC.

V and J are TRBV30 and TRBJ2-4, with D uncertain. V was shortened by 3 bases and J by 1 base, with 7 bases between the two germline ends. CDR1 and CDR2 from the germline V gene are GTSNPN and SVGIG (reference sequence). The CDR3 spans 13 residues. In DNA form, the CDR3 reads TGTGCCTGGAGAGACACCGCCAAAAACATTCAGTACTTC. The encoded protein is CAWRDTAKNIQYF. Using reference TRBV30 and TRBJ2-4 for the parts outside the CDR3, the full variable domain is SQTIHQWPATLVQPVGSPLSLECTVEGTSNPNLYWYRQAAGRGLQLLFYSVGIGQISSEVPQNLSASRPQDRQFILSSKKLLLSDSGFYLCAWRDTAKNIQYFGAGTRLSVL.

This clone has only a few counts. The chain combines TRBV6-1 with TRBJ1-5; 7 bases agree with TRBD1. This CDR3 has 15 amino acids. Germline CDR1 reads MNHNS; CDR2 reads SASEGT. Trimming at V came to 3 bases and at J to 7 bases, leaving 9 bases not matched to a gene. The CDR3, as DNA: TGTGCCAGCAGTGATGCTTTACAGGGGATCCAGCCCCAGCATTTT. Amino acid sequence: CASSDALQGIQPQHF.

V gene TRBV14 combines with J gene TRBJ1-4; weak D call: TRBD1 (5 bases). The CDR3 is 13 amino acids. Germline CDR1 reads SGHDN; CDR2 reads FVKESK. Between the trimmed V and J ends, which lost 1 base and 14 bases, there was a span of 14 bases. DNA of the CDR3: TGTGCCAGCAGCCAAGTTGGGGGGAGCCCGCTGTTTTTT. It encodes CASSQVGGSPLFF.

The V and J genes are TRBV14 and TRBJ2-7; 8 positions agree with TRBD2. Per the germline V gene, CDR1 is SGHDN and CDR2 is FVKESK. CDR3 length equals 14 residues. With V trimmed by 5 bases and J by 3 bases, 6 bases remained unmatched. The CDR3 loop is CASSAGAGVYEQYF. CDR3 coding DNA: TGTGCCAGCAGCGCCGGAGCGGGGGTCTACGAGCAGTACTTC. Full variable domain (remainder filled in from reference TRBV14 and TRBJ2-7): EAGVTQFPSHSVIEKGQTVTLRCDPISGHDNLYWYRRVMGKEIKFLLHFVKESKQDESGMPNNRFLAERTGGTYSTLKVQPAELEDSGVYFCASSAGAGVYEQYFGPGTRLTVT.

This chain joins TRBV7-8 and TRBJ1-5; possible D gene TRBD1, 6 bases. CDR1 SGHVS and CDR2 FQNEAQ come from the germline V gene. V lost 5 bases and J lost 10, with 18 bases in between. CDR3 size: 14 residues. The CDR3 sequence: CASSPWEGDGPQHF. The CDR3 DNA reads as TGTGCCAGCAGCCCTTGGGAGGGGGACGGTCCCCAGCATTTT.

The gene calls are TRBV6-5 and TRBJ2-7; D may be TRBD2 (5 bases). This CDR3 is 13 amino acids long. CDR1 and CDR2 (germline): MNHEY, SVGAGI. V lost 6 bases and J 4 bases, leaving 13 bases between the germline ends. CDR3 DNA: TGTGCCAGCAGCTTACTACGGGGATACGAGCAGTACTTC. It specifies CASSLLRGYEQYF.

The rearrangement links TRBV9 to TRBJ2-3; TRBD2 matches at 9 bases. The CDR3 spans 15 residues. V lost 5 bases and J lost 1; bases outside the gene matches: 5. Germline CDR1 SGDLS, CDR2 YYNGEE. CDR3 coding DNA: TGTGCCAGCAGGGCGGGGGGGCTACGCACAGATACGCAGTATTTT. It translates to CASRAGGLRTDTQYF.

The chain joins TRBV27 to TRBJ2-2; 7 bases fit TRBD1. Germline CDR1 MNHEY, CDR2 SMNVEV (reference sequence). The V gene end was trimmed by 2 bases and the J gene end by 5 bases; junction bases not matched to a gene: 2. This CDR3 is built from 14 residues. The CDR3 DNA sequence: TGTGCCAGCAGTTTAAGCAGGGGGACCGGGGAGCTGTTTTTT. It yields the protein CASSLSRGTGELFF.

The chain links TRBV30 to TRBJ1-6; TRBD1 matches 9 bases. The CDR3 is 14 residues long. The V segment lost 0 bases and the J segment 11 bases; nucleotides outside the gene matches: 5. CDR1 is GTSNPN and CDR2 is SVGIG in the germline V gene (reference sequence). DNA for the CDR3: TGTGCCTGGAGTGTGGGACAGGGTTTTGCACCCCTCCACTTT. It translates to CAWSVGQGFAPLHF.

CDR3 DNA sequence: TGTGCCACCAGCGGGCCAGACAGGAGGGCTTTCTTT. As protein: CATSGPDRRAFF. The rearrangement uses TRBV15 and TRBJ1-1, with D tentatively TRBD1 (6 bases). V was shortened by 5 bases and J by 11 bases, with 15 bases between the two germline ends. The germline V gene has CDR1 LNHNV and CDR2 YYDKDF (reference sequence). This CDR3 is 12 amino acids long.